This TCR beta chain derives from a study of cytomegalovirus exposure and HLA in healthy donors. Study findings and constraints: High sensitivity and specificity were reportedly achieved when the classifier diagnosed cytomegalovirus status. Available immune exposure information covered CMV serostatus only.

This clone has a handful of counts. Antigen specificity is unknown. 13 Jbeta primers and 60 Vbeta primers were used for the PCR. TCRdb keeps only in-frame clones here, not all; method: immunoSEQ multiplex PCR. The data show 150,000 to 200,000 clones, 70% to 90% seen once. The CDR3 has 17 amino acids. V dropped 2 bases and J dropped 5 bases, with 18 bases sitting between them. Germline-derived CDR1 and CDR2 are MGHRA and YSYEKL. This sequence joins TRBV4-1 and TRBJ2-2; weak D call: TRBD1 (6 bases). The sample taken for sequencing was PBMCs. This clonotype was sampled from a man younger than 35 in good health and CMV-seropositive. CDR3 sequence reads: CASSQTGGAGVTGELFF. The CDR3 nucleotides are TGCGCCAGCAGCCAAACGGGTGGCGCAGGGGTAACCGGGGAGCTGTTTTTT.